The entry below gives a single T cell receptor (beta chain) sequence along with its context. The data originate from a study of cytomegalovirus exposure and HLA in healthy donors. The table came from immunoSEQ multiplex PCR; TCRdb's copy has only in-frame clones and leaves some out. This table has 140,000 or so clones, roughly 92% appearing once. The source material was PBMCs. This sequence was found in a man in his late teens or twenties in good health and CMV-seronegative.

Here the CDR3 reads CASRDTGLPNTEAFF. The CDR3 DNA reads as TGTGCCAGCAGGGATACGGGACTTCCGAACACTGAAGCTTTCTTT. This chain links TRBV6-1 with TRBJ1-1, with a tentative D call TRBD1 (5 bases). The CDR3 contains 15 residues. The germline V gene has CDR1 MNHNS and CDR2 SASEGT. Trimming shortened V by 6 bases and J by 1 base, and 15 bases separated the two germline ends.